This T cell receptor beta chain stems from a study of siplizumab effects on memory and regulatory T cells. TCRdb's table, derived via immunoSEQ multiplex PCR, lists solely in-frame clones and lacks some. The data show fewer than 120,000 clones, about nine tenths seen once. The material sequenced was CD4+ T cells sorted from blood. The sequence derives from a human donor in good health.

The CDR3 sequence is CATSDWMDRGGDGYTF. The CDR3 DNA reads as TGTGCCACCAGCGATTGGATGGACAGGGGTGGTGATGGCTACACCTTC. The chain recombines TRBV15 with TRBJ1-2; TRBD1 agrees at 9 bases. The CDR3 has 16 amino acids. J was trimmed by 6 bases and V by 5 bases; bases with no gene match: 13. From germline, CDR1 is LNHNV and CDR2 YYDKDF (reference sequence).